These 30 T cell receptor beta chains were sequenced from one sample in a study of CD8 T cells in ankylosing spondylitis. Via MiXCR, TCRdb re-called the 5' RACE reads, giving one row per CDR3 protein. The table has 100,000 to 150,000 distinct CDR3 sequences, over 7% seen once. The specimen was blood, either unsorted or a sorted T cell fraction (not recorded which). Source of these receptors: a male donor with ankylosing spondylitis or in good health (not recorded which).

This clonotype was recorded many times. This chain connects TRBV12-3 or TRBV12-4 to TRBJ1-1, with D hard to call. The V gene lost 5 bases and the J gene lost 0 bases, with 16 bases spanning the gap. CDR3 length: 16 amino acids. The CDR3, as DNA: TGTGCCAGCAGTCGCGCCAGGAAGGCCATGAACACTGAAGCTTTCTTT. It translates to CASSRARKAMNTEAFF.

This clonotype has a count of ten or more. The chain is built from TRBV15 and TRBJ2-1; D could derive from TRBD1 or TRBD2 (5 bases each). The germline V and J ends were trimmed by 4 bases and 4 bases, with 11 bases remaining between them. CDR3 length: 14 residues. Germline V gives CDR1 LNHNV, CDR2 YYDKDF (reference sequence). CDR3 loop: CATSNRDVYNEQFF. In DNA form, the CDR3 reads TGTGCCACCAGCAACCGGGACGTATACAATGAGCAGTTCTTC. Complete variable domain (other parts from reference TRBV15 and TRBJ2-1): DAMVIQNPRYQVTQFGKPVTLSCSQTLNHNVMYWYQQKSSQAPKLLFHYYDKDFNNEADTPDNFQSRRPNTSFCFLDIRSPGLGDTAMYLCATSNRDVYNEQFFGPGTRLTVL.

This clonotype was counted a few times. V gene TRBV25-1 combines with J gene TRBJ2-2; TRBD2 aligns across 11 bases. J was trimmed by 4 bases and V by 2 bases; bases with no gene match: 6. Germline V gives CDR1 MGHDK, CDR2 SYGVNS. This CDR3 has 17 amino acids. The CDR3 is CASSEVASGRFTGELFF. The CDR3, as DNA: TGTGCCAGCAGTGAAGTCGCTAGCGGGAGGTTCACCGGGGAGCTGTTTTTT.

In its sample, this clonotype was seen many times. The rearrangement joins TRBV29-1 to TRBJ2-5; TRBD1 aligns across 8 bases. The CDR3 sequence is 13 residues long. In germline, CDR1 is SQVTM, CDR2 ANQGSEA. Germline trimming cut 7 bases from V and 4 bases from J; bases unmatched to any gene: 8. CDR3: CSATDRGGETQYF. CDR3 nucleotides: TGCAGCGCTACAGACAGGGGAGGAGAGACCCAGTACTTC.

Comments on this clonotype: Possible read error: a much larger clone is one base away. The genes are TRBV29-1 and TRBJ2-2; D not certain. Germline assignment: CDR1 SQVTM and CDR2 ANQGSEA. The length of the CDR3 is 14 residues. The CDR3 loop reads CRVSEHRKTGELFF. The CDR3 DNA is TGCAGAGTTTCGGAGCACCGCAAGACCGGGGAGCTGTTTTTT.

Ten or more counts support this clonotype. This chain links TRBV28 with TRBJ2-7, with D possibly being TRBD2 (6 bases). V lost 6 bases, J lost 4 bases, and 28 bases lay in between. Germline CDR1 is MDHEN and CDR2 is SYDVKM. This CDR3 is built from 18 residues. The CDR3 reads CASSLRKRFGTRPYEQYF. The CDR3 DNA reads TGTGCCAGCAGCCTGAGAAAACGGTTCGGGACTCGGCCTTACGAGCAGTACTTC.

This clonotype was observed many times. This chain links TRBV9 with TRBJ2-3; the D gene could be TRBD1 or TRBD2 (6 bases each). The CDR3 contains 15 residues. The V end was cut by 0 bases, the J end by 1 base, with 9 bases between. The germline CDR1 and CDR2 sequences are SGDLS and YYNGEE. The CDR3 coding sequence is TGTGCCAGCAGCGTAGCTGGGGGGCGCACAGATACGCAGTATTTT. Protein product: CASSVAGGRTDTQYF.

The table lists this clonotype with many counts. The chain has TRBV20-1 and TRBJ2-1, with D possibly being TRBD2 (6 bases). Looked up from germline, CDR1 is DFQATT and CDR2 is SNEGSKA (reference sequence). This CDR3 comprises 13 residues. The V gene lost 6 bases and the J gene lost 7 bases, with 16 bases spanning the gap. The CDR3 DNA reads TGCAGTGCAGTGACTAGTTCCATGAATGAGCAGTTCTTC. Its protein product is CSAVTSSMNEQFF.

This clonotype was picked up many times. DNA of the CDR3: TGTGCCATCAGTGACGGCCCGGGACCCCCGTACTTC. It codes for CAISDGPGPPYF. This chain uses TRBV10-3 with TRBJ2-5, with D perhaps given as TRBD1 or TRBD2 (5 bases each). With 3 bases removed from V and 13 bases from J, the gap between germline ends came to 15 bases. The germline V gene has CDR1 ENHRY and CDR2 SYGVKD. CDR3 size: 12 residues.

In its sample, this clonotype was seen many times. The chain has TRBV20-1 and TRBJ2-1; no reliable D call. The CDR3 is 13 amino acids. Germline V gene lookup returns CDR1 DFQATT and CDR2 SNEGSKA (reference sequence). V was clipped by 0 bases and J by 5 bases, with 8 bases between them. CDR3: CSARDGRNNEQFF. CDR3 bases: TGCAGTGCTAGAGATGGCCGGAACAATGAGCAGTTCTTC.

V is TRBV12-3 or TRBV12-4 and J is TRBJ2-3; no reliable D call. V lost 6 bases and J lost 1, with 11 bases in between. The CDR3 runs 14 residues. The CDR3 bases are TGTGCCAGCAGCTATAGCCGGCGCACAGATACGCAGTATTTT. As protein: CASSYSRRTDTQYF.

Worth noting for this clonotype: Germline and junction disagree at one end, which may indicate a read error. The CDR3 protein is CARSSGEDTDTQYF. CDR3 nucleotide sequence: TGTGCCCGGAGCAGCGGAGAAGACACAGATACGCAGTATTTT. The genes are TRBV30 and TRBJ2-3, with a tentative D call TRBD2 (5 bases). In germline, CDR1 is GTSNPN, CDR2 SVGIG (reference sequence). The CDR3 covers 14 residues.

This clonotype was seen many times. The chain carries TRBV4-1 and TRBJ2-1; possible D gene TRBD1, 7 bases. Germline loops: CDR1 MGHRA, CDR2 YSYEKL. Trimming left V 5 bases short and J 1 base short, with 15 bases between. The CDR3 contains 16 residues. The CDR3 DNA reads TGCGCCAGCAGCATGGAGGGGGCACGATCCTACAATGAGCAGTTCTTC. Amino acid sequence: CASSMEGARSYNEQFF.

This clonotype occurred a few times. This chain uses TRBV28 with TRBJ2-4; 7 bases agree with TRBD2. J gave up 6 bases and V 6 bases, and 14 bases lay outside the gene matches. The germline CDR1 and CDR2 sequences are MDHEN and SYDVKM. This CDR3 has 16 amino acids. In nucleotides, the CDR3 is TGTGCCAGCAGCCGCACTAGCGCTCCAAGGGGAAACATTCAGTACTTC. This translates into CASSRTSAPRGNIQYF.

Ten or more counts support this clonotype. This sequence joins TRBV5-1 and TRBJ2-6, with a tentative D call TRBD1 (6 bases). This CDR3 has 15 amino acids. V lost 4 bases to trimming and J lost 2 bases, with 10 bases between them. The germline CDR1 and CDR2 sequences are SGHRS and YFSETQ. The CDR3 nucleotides are TGCGCCAGCAGCCCAGGGGTCACTGGGGCCAACGTCCTGACTTTC. This codes for CASSPGVTGANVLTF.

This chain links TRBV7-2 with TRBJ2-5; 7 positions agree with TRBD2. The CDR3 spans 14 residues. Losses at the gene ends were 1 base for V and 4 bases for J; bases not matched to a gene: 3. Germline CDR1 and CDR2: SGHTA and FQGNSA. The CDR3 is CASSLGLAPETQYF. DNA of the CDR3: TGTGCCAGCAGCTTAGGACTAGCCCCAGAGACCCAGTACTTC.

In this sample, this clonotype turned up many times. V and J are TRBV5-1 and TRBJ2-3, with TRBD2 matching 8 bases. Trimming cost V 4 bases and J 1 base; bases outside gene matches: 5. CDR1 is SGHRS and CDR2 is YFSETQ in the germline V gene. The CDR3 extends over 15 amino acids. The CDR3 is CASSRTSPGTDTQYF. The CDR3 region has the DNA TGCGCCAGCAGCCGGACTAGCCCTGGCACAGATACGCAGTATTTT.

This clonotype was picked up many times. The chain carries TRBV20-1 and TRBJ2-6, with D possibly matching TRBD1 (7 bases). Per the germline V gene, CDR1 is DFQATT and CDR2 is SNEGSKA (reference sequence). Trimming cost V 3 bases and J 3 bases, with 12 bases left between them. The CDR3 has 15 residues. CDR3 in DNA: TGCAGTGCTAGGGAGGGGGCGGGTGGGGCCAACGTCCTGACTTTC. It codes for CSAREGAGGANVLTF.

V is TRBV10-3 and J is TRBJ1-1; perhaps TRBD1 as D (5 bases). CDR1 is ENHRY, CDR2 SYGVKD, per germline. CDR3 length: 13 residues. Trimming removed 6 bases from V and 0 bases from J, with 8 bases in between. CDR3 residues: CAIRQGMNTEAFF. The CDR3 DNA sequence: TGTGCCATCAGGCAGGGAATGAACACTGAAGCTTTCTTT.

This clonotype was counted ten times or more. The chain recombines TRBV4-3 with TRBJ2-5, with D unresolved. This CDR3 is built from 15 residues. V shed 0 bases and J shed 3 bases, with 11 bases lying between them. Germline V gene lookup returns CDR1 LGHNA and CDR2 YSLEER. The CDR3 region is CASSQDRIIEETQYF. The CDR3 bases are TGCGCCAGCAGCCAAGACAGGATAATAGAAGAGACCCAGTACTTC.

The rearrangement uses TRBV4-2 and TRBJ2-1; perhaps TRBD2 as D (6 bases). Germline V lookup: CDR1 LGHNA, CDR2 YNFKEQ. The CDR3 length is 15 residues. V was cut by 1 base and J by 8 bases, with 15 bases left in between. The CDR3 DNA follows: TGTGCCAGCAGCCAAGCCGGGACTCCCGGGTATGAGCAGTTCTTC. This gives the protein CASSQAGTPGYEQFF.

This clonotype has ten or more counts. The J gene is TRBJ2-2, the V gene TRBV20-1, with 14 bases identical to TRBD2. The CDR3 is 19 residues long. V shed 2 bases and J 5 bases; nucleotides not matched to a gene: 13. In germline, CDR1 is DFQATT, CDR2 SNEGSKA (reference sequence). The CDR3 loop reads CSARPAGTSGRWGTGELFF. CDR3 sequence (DNA): TGCAGTGCTAGACCCGCCGGGACTAGCGGGAGATGGGGTACCGGGGAGCTGTTTTTT.

The chain is built from TRBV7-8 and TRBJ2-6; TRBD1 might be the D (6 bases). Germline V lookup: CDR1 SGHVS, CDR2 FQNEAQ. The CDR3 covers 17 residues. V lost 4 bases and J lost 2, with 15 bases in between. CDR3 loop: CASSSGVSATGANVLTF. CDR3 sequence (DNA): TGTGCCAGCAGCTCAGGGGTTTCGGCAACTGGGGCCAACGTCCTGACTTTC.

This clonotype has at least ten counts. The chain couples TRBV7-2 to TRBJ2-1; D is tentatively TRBD1 or TRBD2 (5 bases each). The CDR3 runs to 14 residues. Per germline, CDR1 SGHTA and CDR2 FQGNSA. V was shortened by 7 bases and J by 0 bases, with 10 bases between the two germline ends. The chain's CDR3 is CASNRDGSYNEQFF. CDR3 bases: TGTGCCAGCAATCGGGACGGCTCCTACAATGAGCAGTTCTTC. Using reference TRBV7-2 and TRBJ2-1 for the parts outside the CDR3, the full variable domain is GAGVSQSPSNKVTEKGKDVELRCDPISGHTALYWYRQSLGQGLEFLIYFQGNSAPDKSGLPSDRFSAERTGGSVSTLTIQRTQQEDSAVYLCASNRDGSYNEQFFGPGTRLTVL.

At least ten counts were recorded for this clonotype. This chain joins TRBV12-3 or TRBV12-4 and TRBJ1-6; a possible D gene is TRBD1 (5 bases). This CDR3 spans 14 amino acids. V was cut by 9 bases and J by 7 bases, with 16 bases left in between. The CDR3 region has the DNA TGTGCCAGTAAGAGGGGAGGGGAGAATTCACCCCTCCACTTT. It codes for CASKRGGENSPLHF.

The sample holds a few counts of this clonotype. The chain's CDR3 is CASSSPSGMVGEQYF. The CDR3 nucleotides read TGTGCCAGCAGTAGCCCTAGCGGGATGGTGGGGGAGCAGTACTTC. The chain carries TRBV12-3 or TRBV12-4 and TRBJ2-7, with 9 bases identical to TRBD2. The CDR3 is 15 amino acids. V gave up 5 bases and J gave up 7 bases; unmatched junction bases: 12.

This clonotype has at least ten counts. The J gene is TRBJ2-3, the V gene TRBV9; TRBD2 might be the D (6 bases). The CDR3 is 14 residues long. Between the trimmed V and J ends, which lost 7 bases and 2 bases, there was a span of 14 bases. Germline CDR1 reads SGDLS; CDR2 reads YYNGEE. The chain's CDR3 is CASSKAGTTDTQYF. The CDR3 DNA reads as TGTGCCAGCTCGAAAGCGGGCACCACAGATACGCAGTATTTT.

This clonotype was observed at least ten times. The chain uses TRBV7-2 and TRBJ2-7; D is unresolved. Germline V CDR1 and CDR2: SGHTA, FQGNSA. V was clipped by 2 bases and J by 3 bases, with 5 bases between them. The CDR3 is 12 amino acids. The CDR3 region has the DNA TGTGCCAGCAGCTTATCCTACTACGAGCAGTACTTC. Its protein is CASSLSYYEQYF.

This clonotype was detected many times. CDR3 in amino acids: CAIRGEGAYNEQFF. The CDR3 bases are TGTGCTATAAGGGGTGAGGGGGCCTACAATGAGCAGTTCTTC. The V call is TRBV6-4, the J call TRBJ2-1; D perhaps matches TRBD1 (6 bases). This CDR3 region has 14 residues. In germline, CDR1 is MRHNA, CDR2 SNTAGT.

This clonotype was counted ten times or more. The DNA for the CDR3 is TGTGCCAGCAGTACGCCTAGAGGGACAGATACGCAGTATTTT. This translates into CASSTPRGTDTQYF. This rearrangement joins TRBV28 to TRBJ2-3; tentatively, D is TRBD2 (5 bases). CDR3 length: 14 amino acids. Trimming cost V 5 bases and J 3 bases, with 12 bases left between them. Per the germline V gene, CDR1 is MDHEN and CDR2 is SYDVKM. The full variable domain, completed using reference TRBV28 and TRBJ2-3, is DVKVTQSSRYLVKRTGEKVFLECVQDMDHENMFWYRQDPGLGLRLIYFSYDVKMKEKGDIPEGYSVSREKKERFSLILESASTNQTSMYLCASSTPRGTDTQYFGPGTRLTVL.